This is a list of T cell receptor beta chains from one sample in a study of cytomegalovirus exposure and HLA in healthy donors. Generated by immunoSEQ multiplex PCR, the TCRdb table keeps only in-frame clones and is missing some. This table has some 190,000 clones, around 79% appearing once. Sequencing used PBMCs. The receptors were sampled from a woman between 18 and 29 years old in good health and CMV-seronegative. The CDR3 runs from the conserved cysteine through the conserved F or W. The order of the fields is clone size, D gene, J gene, V gene, CDR3 protein, CDR3 DNA. The D gene is left open where the match is weak. Clone size is given for some rows only: seen once, a few or many times, or a class if the clone is expanded.

.,.,TRBJ2-2,TRBV7-2,CASSLGVSVAGELFF,TGTGCCAGCAGCTTAGGAGTATCGGTCGCCGGGGAGCTGTTTTTT
.,TRBD1,TRBJ2-3,TRBV30,CAWSTGTGSTDTQYF,TGTGCCTGGAGTACAGGGACAGGGAGCACAGATACGCAGTATTTT
.,.,TRBJ1-5,TRBV28,CATQDSDSNQPQHF,TGTGCCACTCAGGACAGCGATAGCAATCAGCCCCAGCATTTT
.,.,TRBJ2-7,TRBV6-6,CASSRTGTSSYEQYF,TGTGCCAGCAGCCGTACCGGGACTTCATCCTACGAGCAGTACTTC
.,TRBD1,TRBJ2-7,TRBV15,CATSSWTGKAYEQYF,TGTGCCACCAGCAGCTGGACAGGGAAGGCCTACGAGCAGTACTTC
.,.,TRBJ2-7,TRBV7-2,CASSLFSGKDYEQYF,TGTGCCAGCAGCTTATTCAGCGGCAAAGATTACGAGCAGTACTTC
.,.,TRBJ1-4,TRBV6-1,CASSEGPANEKLFF,TGTGCCAGCAGTGAGGGGCCAGCTAATGAAAAACTGTTTTTT
.,TRBD1,TRBJ1-4,TRBV5-1,CASNKDRSEKLFF,TGCGCCAGCAACAAGGACAGGAGCGAAAAACTGTTTTTT
.,TRBD1,TRBJ2-1,TRBV19,CASSMDRGTGTNEQFF,TGTGCCAGTAGTATGGACAGGGGGACAGGGACCAATGAGCAGTTCTTC
.,.,TRBJ2-7,TRBV10-3,CAISESTGYEQYF,TGTGCCATCAGTGAGTCGACAGGATACGAGCAGTACTTC
.,.,TRBJ1-2,TRBV9,CASSATAKYGYTF,TGTGCCAGCAGCGCCACAGCAAAGTATGGCTACACCTTC
.,TRBD1,TRBJ1-4,TRBV30,CAWSQGGNEKLFF,TGTGCCTGGAGTCAAGGGGGCAATGAAAAACTGTTTTTT
few,TRBD1,TRBJ2-1,TRBV20-1,CSVEGASEQFF,TGCAGTGTAGAGGGGGCTAGTGAGCAGTTCTTC
.,TRBD1,TRBJ2-2,TRBV11-1,CASSPDRVGELFF,TGTGCCAGCAGCCCCGACAGGGTCGGGGAGCTGTTTTTT
once,.,TRBJ2-7,TRBV6-6,CASSPLRDTTYEQYF,TGTGCCAGCAGTCCGCTCCGGGACACCACCTACGAGCAGTACTTC
.,TRBD1,TRBJ2-7,TRBV6-6,CASYRGSEQYF,TGTGCCAGCTACAGGGGGAGCGAGCAGTACTTC
.,.,TRBJ2-2,TRBV7-9,CASSLGQTGELFF,TGTGCCAGCAGCTTGGGGCAGACCGGGGAGCTGTTTTTT
.,TRBD2,TRBJ2-3,TRBV18,CASSRREFVGDTQYF,TGTGCCAGCTCACGGCGGGAGTTTGTAGGAGATACGCAGTATTTT
.,.,TRBJ1-1,TRBV11-2,CASSPSIGFGKAFF,TGTGCCAGCAGCCCGAGCATCGGGTTTGGTAAAGCTTTCTTT
.,.,TRBJ1-2,TRBV7-3,CASSLQGFSGYTF,TGTGCCAGCAGCTTACAGGGTTTTTCTGGCTACACCTTC
.,TRBD1,TRBJ2-4,TRBV6-1,CASSQWGQEKNIQYF,TGTGCCAGCAGCCAATGGGGACAGGAAAAAAACATTCAGTACTTC
.,TRBD2,TRBJ2-7,TRBV4-3,CASSLTSGSGYEQYF,TGCGCCAGCAGCCTGACTAGCGGGAGCGGCTACGAGCAGTACTTC
few,.,TRBJ2-2,TRBV18,CASSPRGTSPGELFF,TGTGCCAGCTCACCACGAGGGACTTCCCCCGGGGAGCTGTTTTTT
.,TRBD2,TRBJ2-1,TRBV5-1,CASRWRLAGYNEQFF,TGCGCCAGCAGGTGGAGACTAGCGGGGTATAATGAGCAGTTCTTC
.,.,TRBJ1-1,TRBV10-3,CAISSESQGKEAFF,TGTGCCATCAGTTCTGAGTCACAGGGTAAGGAAGCTTTCTTT